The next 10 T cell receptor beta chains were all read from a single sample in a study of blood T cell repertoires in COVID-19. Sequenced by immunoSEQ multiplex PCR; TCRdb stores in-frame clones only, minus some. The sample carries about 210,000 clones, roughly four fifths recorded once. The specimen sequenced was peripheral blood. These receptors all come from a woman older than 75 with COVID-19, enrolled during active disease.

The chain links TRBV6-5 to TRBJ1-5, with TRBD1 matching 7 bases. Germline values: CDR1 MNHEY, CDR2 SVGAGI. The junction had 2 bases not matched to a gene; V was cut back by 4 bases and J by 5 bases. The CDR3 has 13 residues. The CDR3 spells CASSSQGHQPQHF. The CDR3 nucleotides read TGTGCCAGCAGTTCACAGGGGCATCAGCCCCAGCATTTT.

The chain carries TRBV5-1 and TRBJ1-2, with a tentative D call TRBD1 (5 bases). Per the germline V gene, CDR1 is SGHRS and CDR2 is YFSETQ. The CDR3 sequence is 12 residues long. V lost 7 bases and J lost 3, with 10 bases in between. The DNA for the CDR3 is TGCGCCAGCGGCAGGGTGGACTATGGCTACACCTTC. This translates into CASGRVDYGYTF. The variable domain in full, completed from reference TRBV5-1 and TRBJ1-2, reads KAGVTQTPRYLIKTRGQQVTLSCSPISGHRSVSWYQQTPGQGLQFLFEYFSETQRNKGNFPGRFSGRQFSNSRSEMNVSTLELGDSALYLCASGRVDYGYTFGSGTRLTVV.

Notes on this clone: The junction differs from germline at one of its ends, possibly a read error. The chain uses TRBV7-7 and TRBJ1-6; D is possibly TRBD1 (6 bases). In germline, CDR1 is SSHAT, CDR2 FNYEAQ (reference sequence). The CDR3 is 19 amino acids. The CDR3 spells CASSLAQGRTENYNSPLHF. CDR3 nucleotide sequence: TGTGCTAGCAGCTTAGCCCAGGGGCGCACAGAGAACTATAATTCACCCCTCCACTTT.

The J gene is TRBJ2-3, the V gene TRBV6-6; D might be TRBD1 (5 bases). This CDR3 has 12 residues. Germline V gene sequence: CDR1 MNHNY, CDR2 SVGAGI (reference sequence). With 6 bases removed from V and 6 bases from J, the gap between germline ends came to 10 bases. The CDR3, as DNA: TGTGCCAGCAGGATAGGGGTGGATACGCAGTATTTT. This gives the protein CASRIGVDTQYF.

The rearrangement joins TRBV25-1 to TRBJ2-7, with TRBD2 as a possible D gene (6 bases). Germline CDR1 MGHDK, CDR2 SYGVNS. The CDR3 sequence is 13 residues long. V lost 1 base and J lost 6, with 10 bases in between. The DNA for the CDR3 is TGTGCCAGCAGTGAATCCGACGGGGGCGAGCAGTACTTC. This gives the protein CASSESDGGEQYF.

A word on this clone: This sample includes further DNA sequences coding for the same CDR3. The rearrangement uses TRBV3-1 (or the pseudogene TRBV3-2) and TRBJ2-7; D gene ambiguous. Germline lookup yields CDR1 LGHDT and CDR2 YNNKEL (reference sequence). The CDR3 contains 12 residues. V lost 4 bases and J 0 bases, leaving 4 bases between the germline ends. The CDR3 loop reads CASSPSSYEQYF. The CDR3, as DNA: TGTGCCAGCAGCCCTAGCTCCTACGAGCAGTACTTC.

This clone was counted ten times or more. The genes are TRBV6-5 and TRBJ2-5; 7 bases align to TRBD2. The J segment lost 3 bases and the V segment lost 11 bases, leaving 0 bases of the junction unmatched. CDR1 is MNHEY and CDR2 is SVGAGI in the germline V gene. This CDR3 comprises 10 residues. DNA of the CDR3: TGTGCCGGACTAGAAGAGACCCAGTACTTC. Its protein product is CAGLEETQYF.

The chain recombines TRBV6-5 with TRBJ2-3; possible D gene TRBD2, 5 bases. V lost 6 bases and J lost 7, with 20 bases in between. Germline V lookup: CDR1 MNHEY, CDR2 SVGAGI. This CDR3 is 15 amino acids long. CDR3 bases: TGTGCCAGCAGCCGGGCGGGCGCCTCTTATAATACGCAGTATTTT. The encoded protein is CASSRAGASYNTQYF.

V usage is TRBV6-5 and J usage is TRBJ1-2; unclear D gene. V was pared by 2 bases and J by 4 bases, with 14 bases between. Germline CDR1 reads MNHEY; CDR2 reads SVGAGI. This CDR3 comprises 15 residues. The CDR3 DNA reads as TGTGCCAGCAGTTACCTGCCCGGCGGAAGCTATGGCTACACCTTC. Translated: CASSYLPGGSYGYTF.

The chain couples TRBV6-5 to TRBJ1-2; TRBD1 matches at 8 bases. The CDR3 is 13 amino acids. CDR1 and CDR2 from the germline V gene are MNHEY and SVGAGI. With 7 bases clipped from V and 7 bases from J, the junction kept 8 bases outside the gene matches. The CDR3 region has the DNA TGTGCCAGCACCTGGCAGGGGGCTAGTGGCTACACCTTC. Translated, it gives CASTWQGASGYTF.